The 28 T cell receptor beta chains below come from one sample, sequenced in a study of regulatory T cells in long-lasting Graves disease (dated by TCRdb to the early 2020s). The library was built by means of multiplex PCR. These reads were obtained on an Illumina HiSeq 4000. TCR beta libraries were built with iRepertoire HTBI primers and Arm-PCR amplification of CDR3 regions. TCRdb reanalyzed the raw reads on its own, using fastp at Q25 for trimming and MiXCR for clone calling, and kept in-frame beta chains. Entries are consolidated by CDR3 protein sequence, retaining the most common genes and DNA. The sample table holds around 400,000 distinct CDR3 sequences, of which 15% were seen once. The ten largest clonotypes hold about 8% of the sample. The time point label for this specimen denotes: newly diagnosed GD, antithyroid drugs for less than 3 months. RNA was extracted from PBMCs in TRIzol for both TCR sequencing and RNA sequencing.

These data are also associated with another study on T cells in Graves' hyperthyroidism and ophthalmopathy.

The sequences come from peripheral blood mononuclear cells (PBMCs), collected at new diagnosis, from a patient treated with antithyroid drugs. All receptors derive from a woman in her thirties or forties with Graves disease. Donor details come from another sample of the same person, matched by shared clones.

This clonotype was found many times. The chain carries TRBV12-3 or TRBV12-4 and TRBJ1-3; D uncertain. This CDR3 contains 15 residues. V lost 6 bases to trimming and J lost 0 bases, with 12 bases between them. The CDR3 loop reads CASSYTEVSGNTIYF. CDR3 sequence (DNA): TGTGCCAGCAGCTACACGGAGGTCTCTGGAAACACCATATATTTT.

This clonotype has a handful of counts. The J gene is TRBJ2-7, the V gene TRBV10-3; D is perhaps TRBD1 or TRBD2 (5 bases each). The CDR3 loop spans 16 amino acids. V lost 10 bases and J lost 2, with 24 bases in between. Germline assignment: CDR1 ENHRY and CDR2 SYGVKD. CDR3 protein: CANSKPIPGPTYEQYF. In nucleotides, the CDR3 is TGTGCCAACTCCAAGCCCATTCCGGGACCAACCTACGAGCAGTACTTC.

As concerns this clonotype: This CDR3 fails to terminate in the conserved phenylalanine or tryptophan, so it likely reflects a read error. The chain joins TRBV29-1 to TRBJ1-1, with no clear D. The CDR3 contains 14 residues. Trimming pared 1 base from V and 3 bases from J, leaving 12 bases between. Germline CDR1 SQVTM, CDR2 ANQGSEA. In nucleotides, the CDR3 is TGCAGCGTTGAAGTTGACGGGTTAGACACTGAAGCTTTCTCT. Translated, it gives CSVEVDGLDTEAFS.

This clonotype has just a few counts. The chain uses TRBV5-1 and TRBJ1-3, with 7 bases matching TRBD1. The germline V gene encodes CDR1 SGHRS and CDR2 YFSETQ. CDR3 length: 16 residues. J was trimmed by 0 bases and V by 0 bases; bases with no gene match: 3. CDR3 protein: CASSLGPGGSGNTIYF. CDR3 nucleotide sequence: TGCGCCAGCAGCTTGGGGCCAGGGGGCTCTGGAAACACCATATATTTT. Using reference TRBV5-1 and TRBJ1-3 for the parts outside the CDR3, the full variable domain is KAGVTQTPRYLIKTRGQQVTLSCSPISGHRSVSWYQQTPGQGLQFLFEYFSETQRNKGNFPGRFSGRQFSNSRSEMNVSTLELGDSALYLCASSLGPGGSGNTIYFGEGSWLTVV.

This clonotype was detected once. Written as DNA, the CDR3 is TGTGCCAGCAGCGAGACGACAGAATTCTACGAGCAGTACTTC. This gives the protein CASSETTEFYEQYF. The chain combines TRBV7-9 with TRBJ2-7; tentative D call: TRBD1 (5 bases). Trimming pared 5 bases from V and 3 bases from J, leaving 14 bases between. Per germline, CDR1 SEHNR and CDR2 FQNEAQ (reference sequence). The CDR3 length is 14 residues.

Of note for this clonotype: A read error may explain this, as a much larger clone is one base away. The chain recombines TRBV7-9 with TRBJ1-2; D is undetermined. The CDR3 covers 12 residues. Per germline, CDR1 SEHNR and CDR2 FQNEAQ (reference sequence). The CDR3 loop reads CAGSLAQDFYTF. The CDR3 bases are TGTGCCGGCAGCTTAGCTCAGGATTTCTACACCTTC.

This clonotype came up many times. The V gene is TRBV5-1, the J gene TRBJ2-7, with 8 bases matching TRBD1. Germline loops: CDR1 SGHRS, CDR2 YFSETQ. The CDR3 is made up of 15 amino acids. V shed 0 bases and J 7 bases; nucleotides not matched to a gene: 9. DNA of the CDR3: TGCGCCAGCAGCTTGGCCAGGCAGGGGGCTGATGAGCAGTACTTC. The encoded protein is CASSLARQGADEQYF.

This clonotype came up a few times. The gene calls are TRBV12-3 or TRBV12-4 and TRBJ2-1, with TRBD1 matching 7 bases. V dropped 5 bases and J dropped 3; count of bases not matched to a gene: 10. This CDR3 region has 16 residues. This chain's CDR3 is CASSRQLPGGYNEQFF. In DNA, the CDR3 is TGTGCCAGCAGTCGACAATTACCAGGGGGCTACAATGAGCAGTTCTTC.

This clonotype was seen only once. The CDR3 carries no conserved terminal phenylalanine or tryptophan, so it likely arises from a read error. The chain has TRBV24-1 and TRBJ2-1; 7 bases line up with TRBD2. CDR1 and CDR2 (germline): KGHDR, SFDVKD. The V gene end was trimmed by 5 bases and the J gene end by 2 bases; junction bases not matched to a gene: 8. CDR3 length: 16 amino acids. CDR3 bases: TGTGCCACCAGTGGGCCTAGCGGAGACACCTACAATGAGCAGTTCCTC. Translated, it gives CATSGPSGDTYNEQFL.

In this sample, this clonotype turned up many times. The J gene is TRBJ2-5, the V gene TRBV27; 12 bases match TRBD2. The CDR3 runs 15 residues. The V gene's germline CDR1 is MNHEY and CDR2 SMNVEV (reference sequence). V trimming: 4 bases; J trimming: 2 bases; junction bases outside the gene matches: 2. The CDR3 bases are TGTGCCAGCAGTTCGACTAGCGGGGGTCAAGAGACCCAGTACTTC. Amino acids: CASSSTSGGQETQYF.

This clonotype was seen at least ten times. The genes are TRBV15 and TRBJ2-2; 14 nucleotides align to TRBD2. Germline-derived CDR1 and CDR2 are LNHNV and YYDKDF (reference sequence). This CDR3 has 21 residues. Trimming took 4 bases from V and 0 from J; bases not matched to a gene: 13. CDR3 coding DNA: TGTGCCACCAGCACAAGAATGGGGACTAGCGGGAGTCTGTCGAACACCGGGGAGCTGTTTTTT. Its translation: CATSTRMGTSGSLSNTGELFF. The whole variable domain, remainder taken from reference TRBV15 and TRBJ2-2, is DAMVIQNPRYQVTQFGKPVTLSCSQTLNHNVMYWYQQKSSQAPKLLFHYYDKDFNNEADTPDNFQSRRPNTSFCFLDIRSPGLGDTAMYLCATSTRMGTSGSLSNTGELFFGEGSRLTVL.

The rearrangement joins TRBV6-2 or TRBV6-3 to TRBJ2-1; perhaps TRBD2 as D (7 bases). V lost 6 bases and J lost 4, with 13 bases in between. This CDR3 region has 14 residues. CDR1 and CDR2 from the germline V gene are MNHEY and SVGEGT. The CDR3 coding sequence is TGTGCCAGCAGGGGGGGGCAGGGGTACAATGAGCAGTTCTTC. Amino acid sequence: CASRGGQGYNEQFF.

This clonotype was counted ten times or more. The chain combines TRBV28 with TRBJ2-7; TRBD2 agrees at 12 bases. Trimming at V came to 5 bases and at J to 3 bases, leaving 5 bases not matched to a gene. The CDR3 contains 15 residues. Germline-derived CDR1 and CDR2 are MDHEN and SYDVKM. The CDR3 region is CASSGQGLAGYEQYF. The CDR3 nucleotides read TGTGCCAGCAGTGGGCAGGGACTAGCGGGCTACGAGCAGTACTTC.

This sequence joins TRBV6-1 and TRBJ2-2; 12 nucleotides agree with TRBD2. With 5 bases clipped from V and 6 bases from J, the junction kept 10 bases outside the gene matches. The CDR3 has 17 residues. Germline CDR1 and CDR2: MNHNS and SASEGT. CDR3 DNA: TGTGCCAGCAGTCAAAATCCTAGCGGGAGGGCCTCCGGGGAGCTGTTTTTT. It yields the protein CASSQNPSGRASGELFF.

This clonotype was picked up one time. The chain recombines TRBV28 with TRBJ2-7, with TRBD2 matching 13 bases. The germline gives CDR1 MDHEN, CDR2 SYDVKM. After removal of 6 bases from V and 5 bases from J, the junction contained 13 bases not matched to a gene. CDR3 length: 17 residues. CDR3 nucleotides: TGTGCCAGCAGCCTGCGGTGGACTAGCGGGAGTTTAGACGAGCAGTACTTC. Amino acid sequence: CASSLRWTSGSLDEQYF.

The chain couples TRBV7-9 to TRBJ1-2; D gene unclear. Germline loops: CDR1 SEHNR, CDR2 FQNEAQ (reference sequence). The length of the CDR3 is 12 residues. The V end lost 0 bases, the J end lost 7 bases, and 6 bases lay between the germline ends. CDR3 sequence: CASSLAGFGYTF. The CDR3, as DNA: TGTGCCAGCAGCTTAGCCGGTTTTGGCTACACCTTC.

This clonotype was seen repeatedly, ten times or more. This CDR3 is CAISELQSNYGYTF. As DNA, the CDR3 is TGTGCCATCAGTGAGTTACAGAGTAACTATGGCTACACCTTC. V and J are TRBV10-3 and TRBJ1-2, with D uncertain. The CDR3 is 14 residues long. V shed 1 base and J shed 1 base, with 7 bases lying between them. Germline-derived CDR1 and CDR2 are ENHRY and SYGVKD.

This clonotype came up many times. The chain couples TRBV30 to TRBJ2-7; 11 bases agree with TRBD1. V was clipped by 4 bases and J by 5 bases; unmatched bases: 7. The CDR3 has 14 amino acids. Per germline, CDR1 GTSNPN and CDR2 SVGIG (reference sequence). CDR3 coding DNA: TGTGCCTGGAACCCCGGGACAGGGGGGAACGAGCAGTACTTC. Translated, it gives CAWNPGTGGNEQYF.

This clonotype was seen many times. The CDR3 sequence is CASTRGENTGELFF. The CDR3 DNA sequence: TGTGCCAGCACCCGGGGGGAGAACACCGGGGAGCTGTTTTTT. V gene TRBV12-3 or TRBV12-4 combines with J gene TRBJ2-2; the match to TRBD2 covers 7 bases. V trimming: 7 bases; J trimming: 1 base; junction bases outside the gene matches: 3. The CDR3 spans 14 residues.

There are many counts of this clonotype. V is TRBV5-1 and J is TRBJ2-2; D uncertain. Germline-derived CDR1 and CDR2 are SGHRS and YFSETQ. V shed 0 bases and J shed 4 bases, with 10 bases lying between them. The CDR3 spans 15 residues. The CDR3: CASSLALSRTGELFF. For the CDR3, the DNA is TGCGCCAGCAGCTTGGCTCTTTCCCGCACCGGGGAGCTGTTTTTT.

This clonotype was observed once. V is TRBV19 and J is TRBJ1-2; possibly TRBD1 for D (5 bases). Germline-derived CDR1 and CDR2 are LNHDA and SQIVND (reference sequence). Trimming removed 4 bases at V and 4 bases at J, with 10 bases between. There are 13 residues in the CDR3. DNA of the CDR3: TGTGCCAGTAGTAAGGAGCAGGGCTATGGCTACACCTTC. This sequence encodes CASSKEQGYGYTF. Complete variable domain (other parts from reference TRBV19 and TRBJ1-2): DGGITQSPKYLFRKEGQNVTLSCEQNLNHDAMYWYRQDPGQGLRLIYYSQIVNDFQKGDIAEGYSVSREKKESFPLTVTSAQKNPTAFYLCASSKEQGYGYTFGSGTRLTVV.

The chain joins TRBV29-1 to TRBJ2-1; TRBD2 is a possible D gene (5 bases). Germline CDR1 SQVTM, CDR2 ANQGSEA. V gave up 7 bases and J gave up 9 bases, with 16 bases separating them. The CDR3 runs to 12 residues. The CDR3 nucleotides are TGCAGCGGAGAGGGTCCCTCGGGTGAGCAGTTCTTC. Protein sequence: CSGEGPSGEQFF.

The J gene is TRBJ1-5, the V gene TRBV19, with 8 bases matching TRBD1. J was trimmed by 0 bases and V by 8 bases; bases with no gene match: 27. The CDR3 is made up of 22 amino acids. Germline CDR1 LNHDA, CDR2 SQIVND (reference sequence). CDR3 sequence reads: CASGSLGRGLGAESYSNQPQHF. The CDR3 DNA reads TGTGCCAGTGGTAGTTTGGGCAGGGGGCTTGGGGCCGAGTCGTATAGCAATCAGCCCCAGCATTTT.

The chain couples TRBV11-2 to TRBJ2-1, with TRBD2 identical over 8 bases. Germline CDR1 SGHAT, CDR2 FQNNGV. J was trimmed by 4 bases and V by 5 bases; bases with no gene match: 10. The CDR3 totals 16 residues. The CDR3 coding sequence is TGTGCCAGCAGCCCAGAATTCTCTAGCGGGTACAATGAGCAGTTCTTC. The encoded protein is CASSPEFSSGYNEQFF.

This chain connects TRBV28 to TRBJ1-1, with D possibly TRBD1 on 6 matching bases. V gave up 4 bases and J gave up 6 bases, with 12 bases separating them. The CDR3 spans 13 residues. Looked up from germline, CDR1 is MDHEN and CDR2 is SYDVKM. CDR3 bases: TGTGCCAGCAGTTGGACAGCACGCGCTGAAGCTTTCTTT. The encoded protein is CASSWTARAEAFF.

This clonotype came up many times. The rearrangement links TRBV6-1 to TRBJ1-1; perhaps TRBD1 as D (5 bases). Germline CDR1 and CDR2: MNHNS and SASEGT. The V end was cut by 11 bases, the J end by 8 bases, with 12 bases between. The CDR3 has 10 residues. CDR3 sequence reads: CAAAGREAFF. CDR3 coding DNA: TGTGCCGCGGCAGGGAGGGAAGCTTTCTTT.

The chain recombines TRBV19 with TRBJ2-6; no definite D call. CDR1 and CDR2 from the germline V gene are LNHDA and SQIVND (reference sequence). Trimming left V 9 bases short and J 1 base short, with 25 bases between. The CDR3 covers 19 residues. DNA for the CDR3: TGTGCCAGCGCTTATATCGGCCGTCTTACAGCTTCTGGGGCCAACGTCCTGACTTTC. It translates to CASAYIGRLTASGANVLTF.

This clonotype was counted a single time. The V gene is TRBV6-2 or TRBV6-3, the J gene TRBJ1-3; D unresolved. CDR3 length: 13 amino acids. V shed 5 bases and J shed 4 bases, with 9 bases lying between them. Germline assignment: CDR1 MNHEY and CDR2 SVGEGT. As DNA, the CDR3 is TGTGCCAGCAGTGAGGAGAGAGGAAACACCATATATTTT. Protein sequence: CASSEERGNTIYF.